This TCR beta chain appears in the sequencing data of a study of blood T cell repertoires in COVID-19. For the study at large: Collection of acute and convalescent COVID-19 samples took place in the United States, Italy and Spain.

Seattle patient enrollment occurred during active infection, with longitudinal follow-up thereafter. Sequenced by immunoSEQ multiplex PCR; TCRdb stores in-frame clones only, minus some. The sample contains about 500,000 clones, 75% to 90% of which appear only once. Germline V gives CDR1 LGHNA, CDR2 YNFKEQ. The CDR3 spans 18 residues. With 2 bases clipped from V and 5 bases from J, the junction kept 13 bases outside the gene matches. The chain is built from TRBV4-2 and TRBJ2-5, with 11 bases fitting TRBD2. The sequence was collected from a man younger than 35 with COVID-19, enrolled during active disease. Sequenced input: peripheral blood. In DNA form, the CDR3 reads TGTGCCAGCAGCCAACCCAAGGGGGTAGCGGGAGGGACGGAGACCCAGTACTTC. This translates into CASSQPKGVAGGTETQYF.